This T cell receptor (beta chain) comes out of a study of blood T cell repertoires in COVID-19. Study-level background: From T cells, B-cell-depleted T cells, or PBMCs came the material, which was cDNA or gDNA.

This table comes from immunoSEQ multiplex PCR, and its TCRdb copy is limited to in-frame clones, with some not included. The table includes some 140,000 clones, approximately 86% detected once. The sample comprised peripheral blood. This receptor was identified in a woman between 50 and 59 years old who had recovered from COVID-19.

The CDR3 is CASSPTGEFYEQYF. The CDR3 coding sequence is TGTGCCAGCAGCCCGACAGGAGAATTCTACGAGCAGTACTTC. The V gene is TRBV7-8, the J gene TRBJ2-7, with D perhaps matching TRBD1 (6 bases). This CDR3 is built from 14 residues. Between the trimmed V and J ends, which lost 5 bases and 3 bases, there was a span of 14 bases. CDR1 is SGHVS and CDR2 is FQNEAQ in the germline V gene.